This passage covers 28 T cell receptor beta chains from one sample sequenced in a study of T cell repertoires and Cas9 in healthy adults. Measured with immunoSEQ multiplex PCR; TCRdb has only the in-frame clones, and not every one. The top ten hold roughly 0.78% of the sample, which has more than 20,000 clones, about nine tenths seen once. Source material: CD4+ effector T cells (CD127+, CD25-, CD137-, CD154-) from PBMCs; culture status not recorded. These receptors all stem from a human donor in good health.

The gene calls are TRBV9 and TRBJ2-7; the match to TRBD1 covers 11 bases. This CDR3 is built from 16 residues. Trimming cost V 0 bases and J 2 bases; bases outside gene matches: 4. The germline gives CDR1 SGDLS, CDR2 YYNGEE. CDR3 bases: TGTGCCAGCAGCGTAGCTCCGGGACAGGGGGCCTACGAGCAGTACTTC. Protein: CASSVAPGQGAYEQYF.

The chain joins TRBV10-3 to TRBJ1-1; 7 nucleotides line up with TRBD1. The germline V gene has CDR1 ENHRY and CDR2 SYGVKD. V gave up 11 bases and J gave up 4 bases; unmatched junction bases: 10. The CDR3 covers 13 residues. DNA for the CDR3: TGTGCCGTGAGACAGGGAGAGAGCACTGAAGCTTTCTTT. It specifies CAVRQGESTEAFF.

J is TRBJ2-5 and V is TRBV7-2; D not certain. The germline CDR1 and CDR2 sequences are SGHTA and FQGNSA. The V and J ends lost 1 base and 7 bases respectively, with 7 bases between them. The CDR3 length is 12 residues. CDR3 amino acids: CASSLELGTQYF. Written as DNA, the CDR3 is TGTGCCAGCAGCTTAGAGTTGGGGACCCAGTACTTC.

This clone appeared a few times. CDR3 DNA sequence: TGTGCCAGCAGTGAAGCGGGTTCTCAGCCCCAGCATTTT. Its protein is CASSEAGSQPQHF. The genes are TRBV6-1 and TRBJ1-5; D remains unclear. The CDR3 length is 13 residues. Per the germline V gene, CDR1 is MNHNS and CDR2 is SASEGT. Deletions cut 0 bases from V and 6 bases from J, with 6 bases between.

The chain joins TRBV6-6 to TRBJ2-2; 10 nucleotides align to TRBD2. Germline trimming cut 8 bases from V and 1 base from J; bases unmatched to any gene: 7. CDR1 is MNHNY, CDR2 SVGAGI, per germline (reference sequence). The CDR3 spans 16 residues. The CDR3 reads CASLSAGGRNTGELFF. The CDR3 DNA sequence: TGTGCCAGCCTATCAGCGGGAGGGAGGAACACCGGGGAGCTGTTTTTT.

The J gene is TRBJ2-3, the V gene TRBV9; 12 nucleotides agree with TRBD2. With V trimmed by 4 bases and J by 7 bases, 19 bases remained unmatched. This CDR3 spans 19 amino acids. Germline CDR1 is SGDLS and CDR2 is YYNGEE. CDR3 residues: CASSLASGTSGSNYYTQYF. The CDR3 bases are TGTGCCAGCAGCTTAGCTTCGGGGACTAGCGGGTCAAACTACTATACGCAGTATTTT. Full variable domain (outside the CDR3, taken from reference TRBV9 and TRBJ2-3): DSGVTQTPKHLITATGQRVTLRCSPRSGDLSVYWYQQSLDQGLQFLIQYYNGEERAKGNILERFSAQQFPDLHSELNLSSLELGDSALYFCASSLASGTSGSNYYTQYFGPGTRLTVL.

This chain connects TRBV9 to TRBJ1-6, with D perhaps TRBD1 (5 bases). V was trimmed by 0 bases and J by 11 bases, leaving 18 bases between them. Germline V gives CDR1 SGDLS, CDR2 YYNGEE. This CDR3 is 16 amino acids long. The CDR3: CASSVGRGLHGPPLHF. CDR3 bases: TGTGCCAGCAGCGTAGGAAGGGGCCTCCACGGTCCACCCCTCCACTTT.

The gene calls are TRBV7-2 and TRBJ2-1, with 12 bases fitting TRBD2. Germline V gives CDR1 SGHTA, CDR2 FQGNSA. V was pared by 4 bases and J by 4 bases, with 8 bases of the junction left unmatched. CDR3 length: 17 residues. The CDR3 DNA follows: TGTGCCAGCAGCTCACATGGACTAGCGGGAAGATACAATGAGCAGTTCTTC. It translates to CASSSHGLAGRYNEQFF. The full variable domain, rest sourced from reference TRBV7-2 and TRBJ2-1, is GAGVSQSPSNKVTEKGKDVELRCDPISGHTALYWYRQSLGQGLEFLIYFQGNSAPDKSGLPSDRFSAERTGGSVSTLTIQRTQQEDSAVYLCASSSHGLAGRYNEQFFGPGTRLTVL.

The V and J genes are TRBV6-1 and TRBJ1-3, with 8 bases fitting TRBD1. CDR3 size: 14 residues. V lost 6 bases to trimming and J lost 5 bases; unmatched junction nucleotides: 6. Germline values: CDR1 MNHNS, CDR2 SASEGT. Here the CDR3 reads CASRMDRARNTIYF. CDR3 nucleotide sequence: TGTGCCAGCAGGATGGACAGGGCGAGAAACACCATATATTTT.

This clone was counted once. The chain uses TRBV10-3 and TRBJ2-5, with D hard to call. Germline assignment: CDR1 ENHRY and CDR2 SYGVKD. V dropped 6 bases and J dropped 4 bases, with 12 bases sitting between them. The CDR3 extends over 13 amino acids. The CDR3 nucleotides are TGTGCCATCAGCGACCCCCCCCCAGAGACCCAGTACTTC. Protein sequence: CAISDPPPETQYF.

CDR3 residues: CASSIGWRGRQGADQPQHF. The CDR3 DNA sequence: TGTGCCAGTAGTATAGGCTGGAGAGGTCGGCAGGGGGCCGATCAGCCCCAGCATTTT. The chain has TRBV19 and TRBJ1-5; 8 bases line up with TRBD1. This CDR3 spans 19 amino acids. Germline V lookup: CDR1 LNHDA, CDR2 SQIVND (reference sequence). Germline trimming cut 1 base from V and 5 bases from J; bases unmatched to any gene: 16.

The chain is built from TRBV29-1 and TRBJ1-2; 8 nucleotides match TRBD1. Looked up from germline, CDR1 is SQVTM and CDR2 is ANQGSEA. V trimming: 4 bases; J trimming: 8 bases; junction bases outside the gene matches: 3. The CDR3 has 11 amino acids. The CDR3 DNA is TGCAGCGTTGCGACAGGGGAAGGCTACACCTTC. It translates to CSVATGEGYTF.

This clone was counted a single time. The CDR3 region has the DNA TGTGCCAGCTCACCGAACCAGGGGGCTGATGGCTACACCTTC. Protein: CASSPNQGADGYTF. The chain has TRBV18 and TRBJ1-2; 8 positions agree with TRBD1. V was clipped by 3 bases and J by 6 bases; unmatched bases: 6. Germline V CDR1 and CDR2: KGHSH, LQKENI. This CDR3 comprises 14 residues. Combining the CDR3 with reference TRBV18 and TRBJ1-2 gives the whole variable domain NAGVMQNPRHLVRRRGQEARLRCSPMKGHSHVYWYRQLPEEGLKFMVYLQKENIIDESGMPKERFSAEFPKEGPSILRIQQVVRGDSAAYFCASSPNQGADGYTFGSGTRLTVV.

The chain uses TRBV19 and TRBJ2-3; TRBD2 aligns across 9 bases. Germline CDR1 LNHDA, CDR2 SQIVND (reference sequence). Trimming removed 9 bases from V and 0 bases from J; junction bases left unmatched: 10. The CDR3 has 16 amino acids. CDR3 sequence: CASNPRLAGSTDTQYF. In DNA form, the CDR3 reads TGTGCCAGCAACCCCCGGCTAGCGGGGAGCACAGATACGCAGTATTTT.

The V gene is TRBV28, the J gene TRBJ2-7; 7 bases are a match to TRBD1. Germline values: CDR1 MDHEN, CDR2 SYDVKM. V trimming: 8 bases; J trimming: 4 bases; junction bases outside the gene matches: 8. The CDR3 covers 13 residues. CDR3 amino acids: CASLKGDRYEQYF. CDR3 DNA: TGTGCCAGCTTAAAGGGGGACAGATACGAGCAGTACTTC.

The gene calls are TRBV6-5 and TRBJ2-3; D may be TRBD2 (5 bases). V gave up 6 bases and J gave up 1 base, with 11 bases separating them. Germline V gene sequence: CDR1 MNHEY, CDR2 SVGAGI. The CDR3 contains 14 residues. The DNA for the CDR3 is TGTGCCAGCAGGAATAGCGTCGGCACAGATACGCAGTATTTT. Its protein product is CASRNSVGTDTQYF.

This rearrangement joins TRBV2 to TRBJ1-1; D gene unclear. With 7 bases removed from V and 1 base from J, the gap between germline ends came to 10 bases. The CDR3 is 13 residues long. Germline loops: CDR1 SNHLY, CDR2 FYNNEI. The CDR3 region is CASTLGWNTEAFF. In nucleotides, the CDR3 is TGTGCCAGCACCCTCGGGTGGAACACTGAAGCTTTCTTT. Full variable domain (missing parts from reference TRBV2 and TRBJ1-1): EPEVTQTPSHQVTQMGQEVILRCVPISNHLYFYWYRQILGQKVEFLVSFYNNEISEKSEIFDDQFSVERPDGSNFTLKIRSTKLEDSAMYFCASTLGWNTEAFFGQGTRLTVV.

The chain carries TRBV5-1 and TRBJ2-5, with 10 bases lining up with TRBD1. The DNA end favors TRBJ2-7, so the J call may be wrong. Germline V CDR1 and CDR2: SGHRS, YFSETQ. The CDR3 loop spans 16 amino acids. The CDR3 loop reads CASSLGPTGGTYEQYF. DNA of the CDR3: TGCGCCAGCAGCTTGGGGCCGACAGGGGGCACCTACGAGCAGTACTTC.

A note on this clone: Other DNA sequences in this sample translate to the same CDR3. The chain links TRBV7-2 to TRBJ2-3; 11 bases align to TRBD2. Germline lookup yields CDR1 SGHTA and CDR2 FQGNSA. CDR3 length: 16 amino acids. The V gene end was trimmed by 3 bases and the J gene end by 3 bases; junction bases not matched to a gene: 5. For the CDR3, the DNA is TGTGCCAGCAGCTTGGGCGCTAGCGGGGGGACAGATACGCAGTATTTT. Encoded protein: CASSLGASGGTDTQYF.

V is TRBV28 and J is TRBJ1-2; a possible D gene is TRBD1 (6 bases). Trimming cost V 8 bases and J 8 bases, with 9 bases left between them. Germline V lookup: CDR1 MDHEN, CDR2 SYDVKM. There are 10 residues in the CDR3. The CDR3 reads CASGGAGYTF. The CDR3 DNA reads TGTGCCAGCGGGGGGGCAGGCTACACCTTC.

V usage is TRBV10-1 and J usage is TRBJ1-1, with D perhaps matching TRBD1 (5 bases). Trimming cost V 9 bases and J 3 bases, with 14 bases left between them. Germline values: CDR1 WNHNN, CDR2 SYGVQD (reference sequence). CDR3 size: 13 residues. Here the CDR3 reads CASLGVGDTEAFF. CDR3 in DNA: TGCGCCAGTCTGGGGGTGGGGGACACTGAAGCTTTCTTT.

J is TRBJ2-5 and V is TRBV27, with 8 bases identical to TRBD2. This CDR3 region has 14 residues. The V segment lost 6 bases and the J segment 5 bases; nucleotides outside the gene matches: 8. CDR1 and CDR2 from the germline V gene are MNHEY and SMNVEV (reference sequence). The CDR3 is CASSRSGSGETQYF. The CDR3 DNA reads TGTGCCAGCAGCCGGAGCGGGAGCGGGGAGACCCAGTACTTC.

The CDR3 here is CASSPDRGISDTQYF. CDR3 coding DNA: TGCGCCAGCAGCCCGGACAGGGGCATATCAGATACGCAGTATTTT. The chain carries TRBV4-3 and TRBJ2-3; the match to TRBD1 covers 9 bases. This CDR3 has 15 amino acids. V lost 4 bases and J lost 4; bases outside the gene matches: 6. Germline loops: CDR1 LGHNA, CDR2 YSLEER.

Comments on this clone: Other nucleotide sequences in the sample specify the same CDR3. The V call is TRBV19, the J call TRBJ1-5; tentatively, D is TRBD1 (6 bases). The CDR3 consists of 15 residues. Trimming removed 7 bases at V and 6 bases at J, with 19 bases between. Germline CDR1 is LNHDA and CDR2 is SQIVND (reference sequence). CDR3 sequence: CASNDGGRAFQPQHF. CDR3 nucleotide sequence: TGTGCCAGTAACGACGGGGGGCGGGCCTTTCAGCCCCAGCATTTT.

The rearrangement uses TRBV7-2 and TRBJ2-4; tentatively, D is TRBD1 (7 bases). This CDR3 spans 16 amino acids. The germline CDR1 and CDR2 sequences are SGHTA and FQGNSA. Trimming cost V 0 bases and J 6 bases, with 15 bases left between them. CDR3 DNA: TGTGCCAGCAGCTTAGCCCAGGGGGGTTCGAGAAACATTCAGTACTTC. Its translation is CASSLAQGGSRNIQYF.

The chain recombines TRBV7-3 with TRBJ2-1; D not resolved. The germline V and J ends were trimmed by 1 base and 3 bases, with 7 bases remaining between them. Germline CDR1 and CDR2: SGHTA and FQGTGA. This CDR3 is 14 amino acids long. In DNA form, the CDR3 reads TGTGCCAGCAGCTTAAATTCCAACTACAATGAGCAGTTCTTC. As protein: CASSLNSNYNEQFF.

A note on this clone: The same CDR3 can be traced to other DNA sequences in this sample. The gene calls are TRBV28 and TRBJ2-7; no definite D call. Trimming shortened V by 1 base and J by 2 bases, and 6 bases separated the two germline ends. Germline CDR1 MDHEN, CDR2 SYDVKM. The CDR3 runs 13 residues. The CDR3 here is CASSLSQTYEQYV. CDR3 bases: TGTGCCAGCAGTTTATCCCAGACCTACGAGCAGTACGTC.

The chain combines TRBV6-1 with TRBJ1-5; a weak D match, TRBD1 (5 bases). CDR3 size: 15 residues. Trimming took 7 bases from V and 3 from J, leaving 16 bases between them. Per the germline V gene, CDR1 is MNHNS and CDR2 is SASEGT. The CDR3 DNA follows: TGTGCCAGCACCACAGGCGAAAATCACAATCAGCCCCAGCATTTT. This encodes CASTTGENHNQPQHF.